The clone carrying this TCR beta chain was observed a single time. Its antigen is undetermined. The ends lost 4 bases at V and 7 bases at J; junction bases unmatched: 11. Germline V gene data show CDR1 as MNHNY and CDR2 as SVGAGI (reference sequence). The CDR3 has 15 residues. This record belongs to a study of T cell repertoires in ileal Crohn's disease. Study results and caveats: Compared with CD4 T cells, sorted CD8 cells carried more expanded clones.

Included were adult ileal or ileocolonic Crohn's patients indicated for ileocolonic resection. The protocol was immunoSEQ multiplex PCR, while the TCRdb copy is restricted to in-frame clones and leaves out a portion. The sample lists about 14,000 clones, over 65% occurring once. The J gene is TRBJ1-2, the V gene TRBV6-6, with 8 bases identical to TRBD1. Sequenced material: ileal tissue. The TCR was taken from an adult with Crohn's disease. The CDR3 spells CASSFPGQGPSGYTF. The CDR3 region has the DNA TGTGCCAGCAGTTTCCCCGGACAGGGACCCAGTGGCTACACCTTC.